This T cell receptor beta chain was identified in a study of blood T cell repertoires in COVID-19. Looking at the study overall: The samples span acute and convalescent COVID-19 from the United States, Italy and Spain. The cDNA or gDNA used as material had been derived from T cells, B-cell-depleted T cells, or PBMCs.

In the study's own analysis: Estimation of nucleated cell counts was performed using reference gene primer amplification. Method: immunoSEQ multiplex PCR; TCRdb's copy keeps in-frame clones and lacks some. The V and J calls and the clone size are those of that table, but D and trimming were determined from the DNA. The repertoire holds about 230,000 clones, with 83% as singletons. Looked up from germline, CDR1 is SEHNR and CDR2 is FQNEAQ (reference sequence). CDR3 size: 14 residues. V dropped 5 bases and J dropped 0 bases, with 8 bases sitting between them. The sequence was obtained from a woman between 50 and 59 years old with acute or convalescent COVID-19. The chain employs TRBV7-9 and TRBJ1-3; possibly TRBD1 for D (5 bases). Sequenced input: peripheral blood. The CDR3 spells CASSADSSGNTIYF. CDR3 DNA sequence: TGTGCCAGCAGCGCCGACAGCTCTGGAAACACCATATATTTT.